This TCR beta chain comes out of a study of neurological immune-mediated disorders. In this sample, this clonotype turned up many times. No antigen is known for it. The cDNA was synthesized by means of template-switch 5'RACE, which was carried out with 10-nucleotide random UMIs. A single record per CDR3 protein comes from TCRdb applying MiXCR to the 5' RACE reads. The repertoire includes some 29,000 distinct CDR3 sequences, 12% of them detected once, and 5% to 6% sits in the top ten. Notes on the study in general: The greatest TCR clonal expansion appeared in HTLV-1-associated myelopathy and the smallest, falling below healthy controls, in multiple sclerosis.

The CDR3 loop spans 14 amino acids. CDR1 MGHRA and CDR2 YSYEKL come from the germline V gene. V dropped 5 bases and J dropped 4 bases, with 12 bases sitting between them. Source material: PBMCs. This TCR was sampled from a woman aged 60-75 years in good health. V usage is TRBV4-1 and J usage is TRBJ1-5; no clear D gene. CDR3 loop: CASSGWAANQPQHF. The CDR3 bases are TGCGCCAGCAGCGGGTGGGCGGCAAATCAGCCCCAGCATTTT.